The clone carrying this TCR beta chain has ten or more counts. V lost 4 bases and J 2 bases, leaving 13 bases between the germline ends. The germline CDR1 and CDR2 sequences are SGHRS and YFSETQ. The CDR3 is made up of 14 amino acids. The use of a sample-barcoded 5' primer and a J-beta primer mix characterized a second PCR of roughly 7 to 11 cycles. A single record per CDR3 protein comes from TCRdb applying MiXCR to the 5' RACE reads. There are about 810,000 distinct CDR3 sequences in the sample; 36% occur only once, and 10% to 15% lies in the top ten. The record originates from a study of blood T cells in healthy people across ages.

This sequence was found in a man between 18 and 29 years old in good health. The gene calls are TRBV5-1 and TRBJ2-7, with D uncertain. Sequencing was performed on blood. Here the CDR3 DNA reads TGCGCCAGCAGCCCGTCGACCGATACCTACGAGCAGTACTTC. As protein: CASSPSTDTYEQYF. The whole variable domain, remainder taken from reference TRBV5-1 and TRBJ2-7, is KAGVTQTPRYLIKTRGQQVTLSCSPISGHRSVSWYQQTPGQGLQFLFEYFSETQRNKGNFPGRFSGRQFSNSRSEMNVSTLELGDSALYLCASSPSTDTYEQYFGPGTRLTVT.